The 13 T cell receptor beta chains listed next were all sequenced from one sample in a study of blood T cell repertoires in COVID-19. Sequencing used immunoSEQ multiplex PCR; TCRdb keeps in-frame clones, though not all of them. The sample includes about 390,000 clones, about 86% of them seen just once. Material for sequencing was PBMCs or T cells enriched from blood (not recorded which). These TCRs come from a woman in her fifties or sixties who had recovered from COVID-19.

V and J are TRBV18 and TRBJ1-2; TRBD1 matches 9 bases. This CDR3 has 14 residues. The V gene end was trimmed by 6 bases and the J gene end by 5 bases; junction bases not matched to a gene: 7. Germline CDR1 reads KGHSH; CDR2 reads LQKENI. Here the CDR3 DNA reads TGTGCCAGCTCGCGGGACAGGGCCACTTATGGCTACACCTTC. Encoded protein: CASSRDRATYGYTF.

The chain recombines TRBV27 with TRBJ1-2; tentatively, D is TRBD1 (5 bases). CDR3 size: 16 residues. From germline, CDR1 is MNHEY and CDR2 SMNVEV (reference sequence). V lost 6 bases to trimming and J lost 3 bases, with 20 bases between them. CDR3 residues: CASSPLSEWGHYGYTF. The CDR3 bases are TGTGCCAGCAGCCCACTCAGCGAATGGGGCCACTATGGCTACACCTTC.

This chain uses TRBV18 with TRBJ1-1; D remains ambiguous. There are 14 residues in the CDR3. V lost 4 bases to trimming and J lost 8 bases, with 17 bases between them. CDR1 KGHSH and CDR2 LQKENI come from the germline V gene. CDR3 nucleotide sequence: TGTGCCAGCTCACAAAGTTCAGGTTTACTCGAAGCTTTCTTT. Translated, it gives CASSQSSGLLEAFF.

This clone occurred once. V is TRBV18 and J is TRBJ2-3, with TRBD1 matching 7 bases. Per germline, CDR1 KGHSH and CDR2 LQKENI. The CDR3 totals 15 residues. V lost 3 bases and J lost 2; bases outside the gene matches: 5. The CDR3 reads CASSPTRGTTDTQYF. CDR3 DNA sequence: TGTGCCAGCTCACCCACCAGGGGGACCACAGATACGCAGTATTTT. Based on the CDR3 plus reference TRBV18 and TRBJ2-3, the full variable domain is NAGVMQNPRHLVRRRGQEARLRCSPMKGHSHVYWYRQLPEEGLKFMVYLQKENIIDESGMPKERFSAEFPKEGPSILRIQQVVRGDSAAYFCASSPTRGTTDTQYFGPGTRLTVL.

Worth noting for this clone: This same CDR3 is encoded by further DNA sequences in the sample. The chain links TRBV29-1 to TRBJ1-2, with a possible D match to TRBD1 (5 bases). Germline V gene sequence: CDR1 SQVTM, CDR2 ANQGSEA. The CDR3 loop spans 12 amino acids. The ends were cut back, 6 bases at V and 4 bases at J, with 12 bases in the middle. This chain's CDR3 is CSVEGRSYGYTF. The CDR3 DNA follows: TGCAGCGTGGAGGGACGGTCCTATGGCTACACCTTC. Variable domain in full (rest from reference TRBV29-1 and TRBJ1-2): SAVISQKPSRDICQRGTSLTIQCQVDSQVTMMFWYRQQPGQSLTLIATANQGSEATYESGFVIDKFPISRPNLTFSTLTVSNMSPEDSSIYLCSVEGRSYGYTFGSGTRLTVV.

The chain carries TRBV6-6 and TRBJ2-1; 9 bases match TRBD1. The CDR3 runs 17 residues. CDR1 is MNHNY and CDR2 is SVGAGI in the germline V gene (reference sequence). Trimming took 5 bases from V and 2 from J; bases not matched to a gene: 10. The CDR3 spells CASSHTLDRGAYNEQFF. The CDR3 nucleotides are TGTGCCAGCAGTCACACACTCGACAGGGGGGCCTACAATGAGCAGTTCTTC.

CDR3: CASSTGDSPPLHF. The CDR3 DNA follows: TGTGCCAGCAGTACAGGGGATTCGCCACCCCTCCACTTT. The V and J genes are TRBV28 and TRBJ1-6; 7 bases fit TRBD1. The CDR3 is 13 amino acids. V trimming: 5 bases; J trimming: 11 bases; junction bases outside the gene matches: 6. The germline gives CDR1 MDHEN, CDR2 SYDVKM.

The chain joins TRBV27 to TRBJ1-1, with D tentatively TRBD1 (5 bases). Looked up from germline, CDR1 is MNHEY and CDR2 is SMNVEV (reference sequence). The V end was cut by 6 bases, the J end by 4 bases, with 12 bases between. CDR3 length: 13 amino acids. CDR3 sequence: CASRFRASTEAFF. CDR3 bases: TGTGCCAGCAGATTCAGGGCCAGCACTGAAGCTTTCTTT.

The chain couples TRBV5-1 to TRBJ1-1; no clear D gene. From germline, CDR1 is SGHRS and CDR2 YFSETQ. Trimming stripped 3 bases from V and 6 bases from J, with 12 bases between. The length of the CDR3 is 13 residues. CDR3 protein: CASSYETPAEAFF. CDR3 nucleotide sequence: TGCGCCAGCAGCTACGAGACACCGGCTGAAGCTTTCTTT.

The chain has TRBV10-3 and TRBJ1-3; D is possibly TRBD1 (6 bases). Per the germline V gene, CDR1 is ENHRY and CDR2 is SYGVKD. The V end lost 0 bases, the J end lost 9 bases, and 18 bases lay between the germline ends. The CDR3 runs to 16 residues. The DNA of the CDR3 is TGTGCCATCAGTGAGTCTACAGGGACAACGACACCCACCATATATTTT. Its translation is CAISESTGTTTPTIYF.

The chain is built from TRBV3-1 (or the pseudogene TRBV3-2) and TRBJ2-6; D may be TRBD1 (6 bases). Germline CDR1 is LGHDT and CDR2 is YNNKEL (reference sequence). This CDR3 has 16 amino acids. Trimming cost V 4 bases and J 2 bases, with 12 bases left between them. CDR3 nucleotide sequence: TGTGCCAGCAGCCTCGGCCGGACAGCTGGGGCCAACGTCCTGACTTTC. The encoded protein is CASSLGRTAGANVLTF.

The rearrangement joins TRBV19 to TRBJ2-1; unclear D gene. Trimming pared 1 base from V and 14 bases from J, leaving 15 bases between. Germline CDR1 LNHDA, CDR2 SQIVND (reference sequence). CDR3 length: 13 residues. The CDR3 here is CASSIAVWSVEFF. The CDR3 DNA sequence: TGTGCCAGTAGTATAGCAGTTTGGAGTGTGGAGTTCTTC.

Note on this clone: A read error may be the cause here, since a much bigger clone is one base away. The chain employs TRBV4-2 and TRBJ2-5; 7 positions match TRBD1. The CDR3 contains 13 residues. The junction had 2 bases not matched to a gene; V was cut back by 6 bases and J by 1 base. Germline CDR1 reads LGHNA; CDR2 reads YNFKEQ. The CDR3 loop reads CASRGTAQETQYF. Written as DNA, the CDR3 is TGTGCCAGCAGAGGGACAGCCCAAGAGACCCAGTACTTC.